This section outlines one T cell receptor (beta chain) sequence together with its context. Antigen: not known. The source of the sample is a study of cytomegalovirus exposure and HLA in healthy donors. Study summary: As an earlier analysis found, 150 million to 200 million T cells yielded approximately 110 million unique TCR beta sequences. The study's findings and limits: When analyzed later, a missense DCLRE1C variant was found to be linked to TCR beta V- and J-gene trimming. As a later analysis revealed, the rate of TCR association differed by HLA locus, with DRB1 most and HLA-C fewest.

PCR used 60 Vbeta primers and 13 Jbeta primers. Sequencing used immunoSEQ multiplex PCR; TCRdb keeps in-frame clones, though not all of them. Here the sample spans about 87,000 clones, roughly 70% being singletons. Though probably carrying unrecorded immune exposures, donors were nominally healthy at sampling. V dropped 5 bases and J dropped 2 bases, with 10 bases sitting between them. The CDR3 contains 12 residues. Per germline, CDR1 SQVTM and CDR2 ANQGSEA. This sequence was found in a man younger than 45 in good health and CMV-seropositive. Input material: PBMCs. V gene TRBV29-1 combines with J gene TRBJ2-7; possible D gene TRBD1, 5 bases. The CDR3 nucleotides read TGCAGCGTTCGGACAAACGCCTACGAGCAGTACTTC. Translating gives CSVRTNAYEQYF.